The 18 T cell receptor beta chains reported below all come from one sample, sequenced in a study of cytomegalovirus exposure and HLA in healthy donors. The PCR ran on 60 Vbeta and 13 Jbeta primers. Assay: immunoSEQ multiplex PCR; the TCRdb copy retains only in-frame clones and omits some. The sample consists of approximately 100,000 clones, approximately 80% of them appearing once. The sequenced material came from PBMCs. These receptors were collected from a female donor in good health and CMV-seropositive.

This clone was counted a few times. This chain links TRBV28 with TRBJ1-5; TRBD1 might be the D (5 bases). The germline gives CDR1 MDHEN, CDR2 SYDVKM. CDR3 length: 12 amino acids. Between the trimmed V and J ends, which lost 6 bases and 7 bases, there was a span of 10 bases. The CDR3 region is CASRGVGQPQHF. CDR3 nucleotide sequence: TGTGCCAGCAGAGGGGTTGGGCAGCCCCAGCATTTT.

The chain combines TRBV28 with TRBJ2-1; maybe TRBD2 (6 bases). CDR1 and CDR2 from the germline V gene are MDHEN and SYDVKM. Deletions cut 5 bases from V and 6 bases from J, with 14 bases between. This CDR3 has 14 residues. The CDR3 spells CASSLLARGNEQFF. The CDR3 DNA reads as TGTGCCAGCAGTCTTTTAGCGCGGGGCAATGAGCAGTTCTTC.

This clone was picked up a small number of times. Other DNA sequences from this sample encode an identical CDR3 as well. V and J are TRBV2 and TRBJ2-2, with 9 bases that match TRBD1. CDR1 is SNHLY and CDR2 is FYNNEI in the germline V gene. The CDR3 consists of 14 residues. The V segment lost 6 bases and the J segment 1 base; nucleotides outside the gene matches: 0. This CDR3 reads CASRGQGNTGELFF. In DNA form, the CDR3 reads TGTGCCAGCAGGGGACAGGGGAACACCGGGGAGCTGTTTTTT.

This clone was counted only a few times. This rearrangement joins TRBV5-1 to TRBJ1-4; D perhaps matches TRBD1 (6 bases). Germline loops: CDR1 SGHRS, CDR2 YFSETQ. The V end was cut by 2 bases, the J end by 4 bases, with 15 bases between. The CDR3 is made up of 16 amino acids. CDR3 coding DNA: TGCGCCAGCAGCTTTGGGACATCGGCCTTTAATGAAAAACTGTTTTTT. Amino acid sequence: CASSFGTSAFNEKLFF.

The DNA for the CDR3 is TGTGCCAGCAGCCCTAGCGGGAGGCCCCACGAGCAGTACTTC. It translates to CASSPSGRPHEQYF. V is TRBV28 and J is TRBJ2-7; 11 nucleotides align to TRBD2. Germline CDR1 reads MDHEN; CDR2 reads SYDVKM. The junction had 6 bases not matched to a gene; V was cut back by 6 bases and J by 5 bases. This CDR3 spans 14 amino acids.

The chain recombines TRBV4-1 with TRBJ2-7; 9 bases match TRBD2. With 1 base clipped from V and 4 bases from J, the junction kept 5 bases outside the gene matches. Germline values: CDR1 MGHRA, CDR2 YSYEKL. The CDR3 spans 15 residues. CDR3 sequence (DNA): TGCGCCAGCAGCCAAGTACCGGGACTAGCATACGAGCAGTACTTC. Its translation is CASSQVPGLAYEQYF.

The gene calls are TRBV5-6 and TRBJ1-2; 8 bases fit TRBD1. Germline V gene sequence: CDR1 SGHDT, CDR2 YYEEEE. CDR3 length: 15 residues. J was trimmed by 8 bases and V by 3 bases; bases with no gene match: 12. The CDR3, as DNA: TGTGCCAGCAGCTCAATAGGGGGACAGGAGCGAGGCTACACCTTC. It codes for CASSSIGGQERGYTF.

This clone was observed a single time. This chain links TRBV7-9 with TRBJ1-5, with D maybe TRBD1 (5 bases). The CDR3 runs to 17 residues. Germline lookup yields CDR1 SEHNR and CDR2 FQNEAQ (reference sequence). The V end lost 3 bases, the J end lost 4 bases, and 19 bases lay between the germline ends. CDR3 sequence: CASSFGIRGLGNQPQHF. The CDR3 DNA reads TGTGCCAGCAGCTTCGGCATCCGGGGGTTAGGTAATCAGCCCCAGCATTTT.

The V and J genes are TRBV5-1 and TRBJ2-1; 11 positions agree with TRBD2. This CDR3 spans 17 amino acids. The junction had 4 bases not matched to a gene; V was cut back by 2 bases and J by 0 bases. The germline V gene has CDR1 SGHRS and CDR2 YFSETQ. CDR3 DNA: TGCGCCAGCAGCTTTATACTAGCGGGGGACTCCTACAATGAGCAGTTCTTC. Its translation: CASSFILAGDSYNEQFF.

CDR3 nucleotides: TGTGCCAGCTCACCCCGTAGCGGGGGGGCGGCAGATACGCAGTATTTT. Translation: CASSPRSGGAADTQYF. J is TRBJ2-3 and V is TRBV18; TRBD2 matches at 11 bases. Trimming at V came to 3 bases and at J to 4 bases, leaving 6 bases not matched to a gene. The CDR3 runs 16 residues. CDR1 and CDR2 from the germline V gene are KGHSH and LQKENI. The complete variable domain, with remaining parts taken from reference TRBV18 and TRBJ2-3, reads NAGVMQNPRHLVRRRGQEARLRCSPMKGHSHVYWYRQLPEEGLKFMVYLQKENIIDESGMPKERFSAEFPKEGPSILRIQQVVRGDSAAYFCASSPRSGGAADTQYFGPGTRLTVL.

J is TRBJ2-1 and V is TRBV7-2, with D perhaps TRBD1 (8 bases). CDR1 SGHTA and CDR2 FQGNSA come from the germline V gene. The CDR3 consists of 17 residues. Trimming stripped 3 bases from V and 4 bases from J, with 19 bases between. The chain's CDR3 is CASSFTGQGGSYNEQFF. The CDR3 nucleotides are TGTGCCAGCAGCTTCACCGGACAGGGAGGGTCGTACAATGAGCAGTTCTTC.

This rearrangement joins TRBV19 to TRBJ1-5; D not certain. The V end was cut by 8 bases, the J end by 3 bases, with 17 bases between. The CDR3 runs to 15 residues. Germline loops: CDR1 LNHDA, CDR2 SQIVND (reference sequence). The CDR3 DNA reads TGTGCCAGTTGCGCAAGAGCGAGTTCCAATCAGCCCCAGCATTTT. Translated: CASCARASSNQPQHF.

The genes are TRBV6-6 and TRBJ2-3, with TRBD1 matching 7 bases. This CDR3 spans 14 amino acids. Germline loops: CDR1 MNHNY, CDR2 SVGAGI (reference sequence). V lost 5 bases to trimming and J lost 0 bases; unmatched junction nucleotides: 2. The CDR3 region has the DNA TGTGCCAGCAGTGCGACAGGGAGCACAGATACGCAGTATTTT. Its translation is CASSATGSTDTQYF.

The chain employs TRBV28 and TRBJ2-5; no reliable D call. Trimming shortened V by 8 bases and J by 6 bases, and 19 bases separated the two germline ends. Looked up from germline, CDR1 is MDHEN and CDR2 is SYDVKM. This CDR3 has 14 residues. The CDR3 DNA reads TGTGCCAGCGGCCTAGGAGCCCGCGTGCAGACCCAGTACTTC. Protein product: CASGLGARVQTQYF.

DNA for the CDR3: TGTGCCAGCTGGAGGTATAGCTATGGCTACACCTTC. It specifies CASWRYSYGYTF. This chain connects TRBV9 to TRBJ1-2; no clear D gene. The CDR3 length is 12 residues. Trimming removed 7 bases at V and 4 bases at J, with 11 bases between. Per germline, CDR1 SGDLS and CDR2 YYNGEE. Supplemented by reference TRBV9 and TRBJ1-2, the full variable domain reads DSGVTQTPKHLITATGQRVTLRCSPRSGDLSVYWYQQSLDQGLQFLIQYYNGEERAKGNILERFSAQQFPDLHSELNLSSLELGDSALYFCASWRYSYGYTFGSGTRLTVV.

This sequence joins TRBV7-2 and TRBJ2-7; possibly TRBD2 for D (6 bases). The CDR3 loop spans 15 amino acids. Germline CDR1 is SGHTA and CDR2 is FQGNSA. V lost 3 bases to trimming and J lost 2 bases, with 14 bases between them. CDR3 sequence: CASSLRRGSAYEQYF. The CDR3 DNA sequence: TGTGCCAGCAGCTTGCGACGGGGGTCCGCCTACGAGCAGTACTTC.

The V and J genes are TRBV7-2 and TRBJ1-2; TRBD1 aligns across 8 bases. This CDR3 spans 15 amino acids. Germline V lookup: CDR1 SGHTA, CDR2 FQGNSA. Germline trimming cut 5 bases from V and 4 bases from J; bases unmatched to any gene: 9. CDR3 DNA: TGTGCCAGCAGCGACCGACAGGGGTATCTCTATGGCTACACCTTC. Translating gives CASSDRQGYLYGYTF.

The chain couples TRBV2 to TRBJ1-6, with a tentative D call TRBD1 (5 bases). With 9 bases removed from V and 0 bases from J, the gap between germline ends came to 12 bases. This CDR3 has 15 amino acids. The germline CDR1 and CDR2 sequences are SNHLY and FYNNEI. CDR3 DNA sequence: TGTGCCAGTGGACAAATGAGCTCCTATAATTCACCCCTCCACTTT. Its protein product is CASGQMSSYNSPLHF.